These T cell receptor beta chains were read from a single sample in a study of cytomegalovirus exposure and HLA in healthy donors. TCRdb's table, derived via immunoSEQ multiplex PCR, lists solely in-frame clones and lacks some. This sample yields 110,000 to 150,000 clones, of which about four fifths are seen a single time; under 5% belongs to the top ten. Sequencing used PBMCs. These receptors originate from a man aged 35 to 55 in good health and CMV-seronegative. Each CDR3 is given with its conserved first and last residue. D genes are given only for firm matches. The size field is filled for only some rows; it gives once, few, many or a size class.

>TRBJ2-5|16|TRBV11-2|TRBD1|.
CASSTGTGMPQETQYF
TGTGCCAGCAGCACCGGGACAGGGATGCCCCAAGAGACCCAGTACTTC
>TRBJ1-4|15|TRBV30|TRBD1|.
CAWSVEGQGRKKLFF
TGTGCCTGGAGTGTTGAGGGACAGGGGAGGAAAAAACTGTTTTTT
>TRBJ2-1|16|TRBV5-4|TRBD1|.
CASSVRTGGNYNEQFF
TGTGCCAGCAGCGTGAGGACAGGGGGGAACTACAATGAGCAGTTCTTC
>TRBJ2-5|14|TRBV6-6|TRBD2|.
CASSYRLAEKTQYF
TGTGCCAGCAGTTACAGGCTAGCGGAAAAGACCCAGTACTTC
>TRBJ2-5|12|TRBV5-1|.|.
CASSLAMETQYF
TGCGCCAGCAGCTTGGCCATGGAGACCCAGTACTTC
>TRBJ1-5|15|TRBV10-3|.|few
CAISESGDSNQPQHF
TGTGCCATCAGTGAGTCTGGAGATAGCAATCAGCCCCAGCATTTT
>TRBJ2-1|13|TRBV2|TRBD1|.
CASSEQGAQEQFF
TGTGCCAGCAGTGAACAGGGGGCACAGGAGCAGTTCTTC
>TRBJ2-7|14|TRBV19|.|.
CASSITGQPYEQYF
TGTGCCAGTAGTATTACAGGACAACCCTACGAGCAGTACTTC
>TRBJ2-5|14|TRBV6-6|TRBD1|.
CASVARDSQETQYF
TGTGCCAGCGTGGCCCGGGACAGCCAAGAGACCCAGTACTTC
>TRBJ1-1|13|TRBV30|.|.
CAWSHSLDTEAFF
TGTGCCTGGAGTCATAGCCTGGACACTGAAGCTTTCTTT
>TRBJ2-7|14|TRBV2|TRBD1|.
CAFTPGDRGTEQYF
TGTGCCTTTACACCAGGCGACAGGGGAACCGAGCAGTACTTC
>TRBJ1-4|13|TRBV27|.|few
CASSWRGGEKLFF
TGTGCCAGCAGTTGGAGGGGAGGTGAAAAACTGTTTTTT
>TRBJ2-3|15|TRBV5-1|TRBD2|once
CASSLAGLAQDTQYF
TGCGCCAGCAGCTTGGCGGGACTAGCTCAAGATACGCAGTATTTT
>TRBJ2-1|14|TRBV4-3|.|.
CASSQVTQGFEQFF
TGCGCCAGCAGCCAAGTCACTCAGGGGTTTGAGCAGTTCTTC
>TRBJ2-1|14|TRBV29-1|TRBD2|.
CSVGPRTSENEQFF
TGCAGCGTTGGCCCTCGGACTAGCGAGAATGAGCAGTTCTTC
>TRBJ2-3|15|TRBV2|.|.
CASIEEGAMTDTQYF
TGTGCCAGCATTGAGGAGGGGGCGATGACAGATACGCAGTATTTT
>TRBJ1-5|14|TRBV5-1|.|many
CASRPDREGQPQHF
TGCGCCAGCCGACCCGATAGGGAGGGACAGCCCCAGCATTTT
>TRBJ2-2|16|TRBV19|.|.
CASRTQAQVFTGELFF
TGTGCCAGTAGGACACAGGCCCAGGTTTTCACCGGGGAGCTGTTTTTT
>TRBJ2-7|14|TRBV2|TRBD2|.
CATKIAGGTYEQYF
TGTGCCACGAAAATAGCGGGGGGCACCTACGAGCAGTACTTC